This is a list of T cell receptor beta chains from one sample in a study of blood T cell repertoires in COVID-19. Produced via immunoSEQ multiplex PCR; TCRdb's table is partial and in-frame only. The table includes roughly 88,000 clones, about 93% detected once. Sequenced sample: peripheral blood. These receptors originate from a woman in her 50s in a cohort sampled during active COVID-19. Both conserved end residues are part of each CDR3. D genes are given only for firm matches. Size is omitted from some rows. Given values are once, few, many or a class for expanded clones.

v_call	d_call	j_call	clone_size	cdr3_aa	cdr3_nt
TRBV5-6	NA	TRBJ2-7	NA	CASSLGLDSYEQYF	TGTGCCAGCAGCTTGGGGCTAGACTCCTACGAGCAGTACTTC
TRBV3-1/TRBV3-2	TRBD1	TRBJ1-2	NA	CASSQVGTGNYGGYTF	TGTGCCAGCAGCCAAGTAGGGACAGGGAATTATGGTGGCTACACCTTC
TRBV18	TRBD1	TRBJ1-5	NA	CASSLWDRGNSNQPQHF	TGTGCCAGCTCACTCTGGGACAGGGGAAATAGCAATCAGCCCCAGCATTTT
TRBV6-5	TRBD1	TRBJ1-6	NA	CASSFRQGNSPLHF	TGTGCCAGCAGTTTTCGACAGGGAAATTCACCCCTCCACTTT
TRBV19	NA	TRBJ2-3	NA	CASTPGQSTDTQYF	TGTGCCAGTACCCCGGGACAAAGCACAGATACGCAGTATTTT
TRBV12-3/TRBV12-4	NA	TRBJ2-2	NA	CASSFLAGGELFF	TGTGCCAGCAGTTTTTTGGCGGGCGGGGAGCTGTTTTTT
TRBV7-9	NA	TRBJ2-1	NA	CASSLARDSSYNEQFF	TGTGCCAGCAGCTTAGCGCGGGACAGCTCCTACAATGAGCAGTTCTTC
TRBV6-5	NA	TRBJ1-4	NA	CASSPAGTANEKLFF	TGTGCCAGCAGCCCCGCCGGCACAGCTAATGAAAAACTGTTTTTT
TRBV19	NA	TRBJ1-5	NA	CASSITGSNQPQHF	TGTGCCAGTAGTATAACAGGGAGCAATCAGCCCCAGCATTTT
TRBV12-3/TRBV12-4	NA	TRBJ2-7	once	CASSLTVSYEQYF	TGTGCCAGCAGTTTAACAGTTTCCTACGAGCAGTACTTC
TRBV28	TRBD2	TRBJ2-1	NA	CAAPPGGGRVWDEQFF	TGTGCCGCCCCCCCAGGTGGCGGGAGGGTTTGGGATGAGCAGTTCTTC
TRBV5-1	NA	TRBJ1-1	once	CASSLEGRGDTEAFF	TGCGCCAGCAGCTTGGAAGGCAGGGGAGACACTGAAGCTTTCTTT
TRBV19	NA	TRBJ2-7	NA	CASSRRVTYEQYF	TGTGCCAGTAGTCGCCGGGTTACCTACGAGCAGTACTTC
TRBV5-1	NA	TRBJ1-5	NA	CASSLDSNQPQHF	TGCGCCAGCAGCCTAGACAGCAATCAGCCCCAGCATTTT
TRBV28	TRBD1	TRBJ1-3	NA	CASNGQGASGNTIYF	TGTGCCAGCAATGGACAGGGGGCTTCTGGAAACACCATATATTTT
TRBV10-3	TRBD1	TRBJ2-5	NA	CAIRDSSETQYF	TGTGCCATAAGGGACAGTTCAGAGACCCAGTACTTC
TRBV28	NA	TRBJ1-1	NA	CASRGGSGTEAFF	TGTGCCAGCAGGGGGGGGTCCGGCACTGAAGCTTTCTTT
TRBV13	TRBD2	TRBJ2-7	NA	CASSASSGYEQYF	TGTGCCAGCAGCGCTTCTAGCGGCTACGAGCAGTACTTC
TRBV29-1	TRBD2	TRBJ2-7	NA	CSVDIAGVGGQYF	TGCAGCGTTGATATAGCGGGAGTCGGTGGGCAGTACTTC
TRBV7-8	NA	TRBJ2-3	NA	CASSFGTSSTDTQYF	TGTGCCAGCAGCTTCGGCACTAGTAGCACAGATACGCAGTATTTT
TRBV11-2	TRBD2	TRBJ2-7	NA	CASSLGPSGRTSSYEQYF	TGTGCCAGCAGCTTAGGTCCATCCGGGAGGACTAGCTCCTACGAGCAGTACTTC
TRBV5-1	TRBD1	TRBJ2-6	NA	CASTDRGSGANVLTF	TGCGCCAGCACCGACAGGGGCTCTGGGGCCAACGTCCTGACTTTC
TRBV21-1	NA	TRBJ2-3	NA	CASRYRGVLAGGPDTQYF	TGTGCCAGCAGATACCGAGGGGTACTAGCCGGAGGGCCAGATACGCAGTATTTT
TRBV3-1/TRBV3-2	TRBD2	TRBJ2-5	NA	CASSQGSGGALQETQYF	TGTGCCAGCAGCCAAGGCAGCGGGGGGGCCTTACAAGAGACCCAGTACTTC
TRBV11-1	NA	TRBJ1-1	NA	CASSAPERNLNTEAFF	TGTGCCAGCAGCGCCCCGGAGCGGAATTTGAACACTGAAGCTTTCTTT
TRBV5-6	TRBD1	TRBJ2-7	NA	CASSPWDRPFTYEQYF	TGTGCCAGCAGCCCCTGGGACAGACCATTCACCTACGAGCAGTACTTC
TRBV10-3	TRBD1	TRBJ1-2	NA	CAIRPGQENYGYTF	TGTGCCATCAGACCGGGACAGGAAAACTATGGCTACACCTTC
TRBV10-1	TRBD2	TRBJ2-1	NA	CASSVPGLAGWDEQFF	TGCGCCAGCAGCGTCCCGGGACTAGCGGGGTGGGATGAGCAGTTCTTC
TRBV28	TRBD2	TRBJ2-1	NA	CASSPAGTSGREDEQFF	TGTGCCAGCAGTCCCGCCGGGACTAGCGGGAGAGAGGATGAGCAGTTCTTC
TRBV28	NA	TRBJ2-1	NA	CASTGWQTINEQFF	TGTGCCAGCACGGGGTGGCAGACCATAAATGAGCAGTTCTTC
TRBV19	NA	TRBJ2-7	NA	CASTKGGAGNHEQYF	TGTGCCAGTACCAAGGGGGGGGCAGGGAATCACGAGCAGTACTTC
TRBV15	NA	TRBJ2-7	NA	CATSRDFTGTYEQYF	TGTGCCACCAGCAGAGATTTCACGGGAACCTACGAGCAGTACTTC
TRBV27	NA	TRBJ1-6	NA	CASSPIGGGLNSPLHF	TGTGCCAGCAGTCCGATCGGGGGGGGGCTTAATTCACCCCTCCACTTT
TRBV24-1	TRBD1	TRBJ1-2	NA	CATSDSTGTGYGYTF	TGTGCCACCAGTGATTCAACCGGGACAGGGTATGGCTACACCTTC
TRBV5-5	NA	TRBJ1-5	NA	CASSLLGGGQPQHF	TGTGCCAGCAGCCTCTTAGGGGGGGGTCAGCCCCAGCATTTT
TRBV19	NA	TRBJ2-3	NA	CASSSTRFSQYF	TGTGCCAGTAGTTCAACCCGGTTCTCGCAGTATTTT
TRBV12-5	TRBD1	TRBJ2-7	NA	CASGTGQGISTEQYF	TGTGCTAGTGGTACCGGACAGGGAATTTCTACCGAGCAGTACTTC
TRBV28	NA	TRBJ1-5	NA	CASRVDGGWSNQPQHF	TGTGCCAGCAGGGTAGATGGAGGTTGGAGCAATCAGCCCCAGCATTTT
TRBV2	TRBD1	TRBJ1-4	NA	CASRGGTGREKLFF	TGTGCCAGCAGAGGGGGGACAGGGAGGGAAAAACTGTTTTTT
TRBV2	NA	TRBJ2-3	NA	CASPPPTRVDTQYF	TGTGCCAGCCCCCCCCCGACTAGAGTGGATACGCAGTATTTT
TRBV30	NA	TRBJ1-2	once	CAWRPPGPGGSYGYTF	TGTGCCTGGCGCCCCCCGGGTCCCGGCGGGAGCTATGGCTACACCTTC
TRBV2	TRBD1	TRBJ1-2	NA	CASSVDSHPGQGRTF	TGTGCCAGCAGTGTTGACTCACACCCGGGACAGGGCCGAACCTTC
TRBV6-5	TRBD1	TRBJ1-4	NA	CASSYGGQGSGKLFF	TGTGCCAGCAGTTACGGGGGACAGGGAAGTGGGAAACTGTTTTTT
TRBV6-5	TRBD1	TRBJ1-6	NA	CASRRDRVTSSPLHF	TGTGCCAGCAGGCGGGACAGGGTGACGAGTTCACCCCTCCACTTT
TRBV12-5	NA	TRBJ2-1	NA	CASGLEEGDYNEQFF	TGTGCTAGTGGTTTGGAAGAGGGTGACTACAATGAGCAGTTCTTC
TRBV7-6	NA	TRBJ1-2	few	CASSPMGGYGYTF	TGTGCCAGCAGCCCAATGGGGGGCTATGGCTACACCTTC
TRBV7-9	NA	TRBJ1-2	few	CASSTRQIIDYGYTF	TGTGCCAGCAGCACCCGACAGATCATCGACTATGGCTACACCTTC